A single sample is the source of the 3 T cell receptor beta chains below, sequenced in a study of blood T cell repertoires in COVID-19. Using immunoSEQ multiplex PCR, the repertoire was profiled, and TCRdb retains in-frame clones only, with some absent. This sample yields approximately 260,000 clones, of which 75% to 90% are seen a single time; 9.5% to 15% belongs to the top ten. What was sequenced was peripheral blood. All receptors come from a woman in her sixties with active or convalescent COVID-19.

CDR3 DNA sequence: TGTGCCAGCAGCTTAGCGCGGAGGGGGGGCCTGCTAGCTAACTATGGCTACACCTTC. It encodes CASSLARRGGLLANYGYTF. J is TRBJ1-2 and V is TRBV7-2; maybe TRBD1 (6 bases). The CDR3 has 19 residues. V lost 0 bases, J lost 0 bases, and 20 bases lay in between. The germline gives CDR1 SGHTA, CDR2 FQGNSA.

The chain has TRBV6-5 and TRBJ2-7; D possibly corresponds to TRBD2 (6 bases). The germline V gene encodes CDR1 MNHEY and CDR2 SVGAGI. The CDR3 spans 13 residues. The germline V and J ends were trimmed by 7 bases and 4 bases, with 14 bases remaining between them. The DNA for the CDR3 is TGTGCCAGCACCGGAGGGGTGACTTACGAGCAGTACTTC. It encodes CASTGGVTYEQYF.

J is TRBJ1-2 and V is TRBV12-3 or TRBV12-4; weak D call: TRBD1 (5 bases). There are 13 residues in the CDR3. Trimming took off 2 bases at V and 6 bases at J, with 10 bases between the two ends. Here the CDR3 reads CASSLRQGDGYTF. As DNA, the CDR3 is TGTGCCAGCAGTTTAAGGCAGGGTGATGGCTACACCTTC.